What follows is one TCR beta chain and its context. Its matching antigen is unknown. The PCR employed 60 Vbeta primers together with 13 Jbeta primers. Sequencing used immunoSEQ multiplex PCR; TCRdb keeps in-frame clones, though not all of them. The sample lists hundreds of thousands of clones, about three quarters seen once, with approximately 0.47% in the top ten. This CDR3 contains 13 residues. Germline V gene sequence: CDR1 SQVTM, CDR2 ANQGSEA. J gave up 5 bases and V 5 bases, and 5 bases lay outside the gene matches. These data belong to a study of cytomegalovirus exposure and HLA in healthy donors. In the study overall: Earlier findings included some 100 million unique TCR beta sequences obtained from about 180 million T cells. From donors who were HLA-typed, an early data release held 81 million or so unique TCRs. Findings of the study overall: Most TCR sequences were rare, but some public TCRs occurred in many donors.

Healthy donors of bone marrow made up the group. The TCR originated in a boy between 10 and 17 years old in good health and CMV-seronegative. The chain couples TRBV29-1 to TRBJ2-5, with 10 nucleotides matching TRBD1. The specimen was PBMCs. The CDR3 loop is CSVTDRGTETQYF. The CDR3 nucleotides are TGCAGCGTTACGGACAGGGGGACGGAGACCCAGTACTTC. Supplemented by reference TRBV29-1 and TRBJ2-5, the full variable domain reads SAVISQKPSRDICQRGTSLTIQCQVDSQVTMMFWYRQQPGQSLTLIATANQGSEATYESGFVIDKFPISRPNLTFSTLTVSNMSPEDSSIYLCSVTDRGTETQYFGPGTRLLVL.